The rows below give T cell receptor beta chains drawn from one sample of a study of blood T cell repertoires in COVID-19. Only in-frame clones appear in the TCRdb table, and some are missing; sequencing was by immunoSEQ multiplex PCR. The data contain about 230,000 clones, 83% of them singletons. Source material: peripheral blood. The receptors derive from a woman aged 50 to 65 with acute or convalescent COVID-19. The CDR3 runs from the conserved cysteine through the conserved F or W. D genes are given only for firm matches. Clone size is given for some rows only: seen once, a few or many times, or a class if the clone is expanded.

d_gene	v_gene	j_gene	abundance	CDR3nt	CDR3aa
.	TRBV6-5	TRBJ2-1	once	TGTGCCAGCAGAGGAGGCAGGGGCCCCCATAATGAGCAGTTCTTC	CASRGGRGPHNEQFF
.	TRBV3-1/TRBV3-2	TRBJ2-6	.	TGTGCCAGCAGCCTACAATACTCTGGGGCCAACGTCCTGACTTTC	CASSLQYSGANVLTF
TRBD1	TRBV5-5	TRBJ2-5	.	TGTGCCAGCAGTTATATCTCAGGGGGTTCCGAGACCCAGTACTTC	CASSYISGGSETQYF
TRBD2	TRBV14	TRBJ2-7	once	TGTGCCAGCAGCCAAGAAGAGCGGGAGGGTTCCGAGCAGTACTTC	CASSQEEREGSEQYF
.	TRBV27	TRBJ1-5	.	TGTGCCAGCAGTTTAGCAGGGCCCAATCAGCCCCAGCATTTT	CASSLAGPNQPQHF
TRBD1	TRBV28	TRBJ1-3	.	TGTGCCAGCAGGGGACAGGGAACGGGAAACACCATATATTTT	CASRGQGTGNTIYF
TRBD1	TRBV5-1	TRBJ2-1	.	TGCGCCAGCAGCTTGGAGGCGGGACAGGGCACCAATGAGCAGTTCTTC	CASSLEAGQGTNEQFF
TRBD2	TRBV25-1	TRBJ2-1	once	TGTGCCAGCAATAGCGGGGGCACCTACAATGAGCAGTTCTTC	CASNSGGTYNEQFF
.	TRBV7-2	TRBJ1-5	.	TGTGCCAGCAGCTTAGTTCCTGGGCAGCCTGGAGGACAGCCCCAGCATTTT	CASSLVPGQPGGQPQHF
TRBD2	TRBV6-5	TRBJ2-7	.	TGTGCCAGCAGTTATGCGGGAGCCACCTACGAGCAGTACTTC	CASSYAGATYEQYF
TRBD1	TRBV6-5	TRBJ2-7	.	TGTGCCAGCGGGACAGGGGTGTCCTACGAGCAGTACTTC	CASGTGVSYEQYF
.	TRBV6-5	TRBJ1-2	.	TGTGCCAGCAGGAAAGACAGCTATGGCTACACCTTC	CASRKDSYGYTF
.	TRBV4-2	TRBJ2-7	.	TGTGCCAGCAGCCAAGAGTACCGGGTGACCGAGCAGTACTTC	CASSQEYRVTEQYF
.	TRBV6-2/TRBV6-3	TRBJ2-7	.	TGTGCCAGCAGCCGCAGCTCCTACGAGCAGTACTTC	CASSRSSYEQYF
.	TRBV11-2	TRBJ2-2	.	TGTGCCAGCGGAGGTTACGGGGAGCTGTTTTTT	CASGGYGELFF
TRBD1	TRBV2	TRBJ1-2	once	TGTGCCAGCAGTGAGAGGGGACAGGGGTTCGGCTACACCTTC	CASSERGQGFGYTF
TRBD1	TRBV27	TRBJ1-1	.	TGTGCCAGCAGTTTATCGAGGGACAGGAACACTGAAGCTTTCTTT	CASSLSRDRNTEAFF
TRBD1	TRBV29-1	TRBJ2-2	.	TGCAGCGTCCGCGTGGGGACAGCCAACACCGGGGAGCTGTTTTTT	CSVRVGTANTGELFF
TRBD1	TRBV28	TRBJ1-2	.	TGTGCCAGCGTGTTACAGGGGTACTATGGCTACACCTTC	CASVLQGYYGYTF
.	TRBV29-1	TRBJ2-3	few	TGCAGCAATACTGACTGGACAGATACGCAGTATTTT	CSNTDWTDTQYF
.	TRBV5-8	TRBJ2-6	.	TGTGCCAGCAGCTTGGACAGGGTCGGGGCCAACGTCCTGACTTTC	CASSLDRVGANVLTF
.	TRBV4-3	TRBJ2-5	.	TGCGCCAGCAGCCAACCGGACAGGTCACTAGCTCGGGAGACCCAGTACTTC	CASSQPDRSLARETQYF
TRBD2	TRBV2	TRBJ2-7	once	TGTGCCAGCAGTGGGGGACTATCGTGGGAGCAGTACTTC	CASSGGLSWEQYF
.	TRBV9	TRBJ1-6	.	TGTGCCAGCAGCGTAGCTGGGGTCGGGGGTTCACCCCTCCACTTT	CASSVAGVGGSPLHF
.	TRBV5-6	TRBJ1-2	.	TGTGCCAGCAGCTTGGCCAGTCCAGGGGCGGCCGGCTACACCTTC	CASSLASPGAAGYTF
.	TRBV7-2	TRBJ2-5	.	TGTGCCAGCAGCATCCCCGGGACTGAGACCCAGTACTTC	CASSIPGTETQYF
TRBD1	TRBV7-2	TRBJ2-3	few	TGTGCCAGCAGCACCTCAGGGGGCTGGGGCACAGATACGCAGTATTTT	CASSTSGGWGTDTQYF
.	TRBV2	TRBJ1-2	.	TGTGCCAGCAGTGAACAGGGGTCCTATGGCTACACCTTC	CASSEQGSYGYTF
.	TRBV28	TRBJ1-6	.	TGTGCCAGCAGTGGCGGACAGATATATAATTCACCCCTCCACTTT	CASSGGQIYNSPLHF
.	TRBV5-5	TRBJ1-1	.	TGTGCCAGCAGCTTGGTGGTCGCGGATGAAGCTTTCTTT	CASSLVVADEAFF
.	TRBV23-1	TRBJ2-7	.	TGCGCCAGCAGCGGGACTGATAGCTACGAGCAGTACTTC	CASSGTDSYEQYF
.	TRBV10-3	TRBJ1-4	.	TGTGCCATCAGAGAGGGCGTCGGGAGGAGTGGTGAAAAACTGTTTTTT	CAIREGVGRSGEKLFF
TRBD1	TRBV3-1/TRBV3-2	TRBJ1-1	.	TGTGCCAGCAGCTCCGGGACAGGGTGGACTGAAGCTTTCTTT	CASSSGTGWTEAFF
.	TRBV12-3/TRBV12-4	TRBJ2-3	.	TGTGCCAGCAGTTTACCAGGGCCTACGCAGTATTTT	CASSLPGPTQYF
.	TRBV5-1	TRBJ2-2	once	TGCGCCAGCAGCTTGGCCAGTCAGGGACTTAACACCGGGGAGCTGTTTTTT	CASSLASQGLNTGELFF
.	TRBV5-4	TRBJ2-5	.	TGTGCCAGCAGTCCTAAAGGAGACAGCAAAAGAGAGACCCAGTACTTC	CASSPKGDSKRETQYF
.	TRBV4-3	TRBJ2-7	few	TGCGCCAGCAGCCAAGAAATTTCAGGGTCCTACGAGCAGTACTTC	CASSQEISGSYEQYF
.	TRBV6-5	TRBJ2-5	.	TGTGCCAGCAGTTACTCGGGGAACAGGCAAGAGACCCAGTACTTC	CASSYSGNRQETQYF
.	TRBV7-9	TRBJ1-1	.	TGTGCCAGCAGCTCACCCACGAAGCGGAACACTGAAGCTTTCTTT	CASSSPTKRNTEAFF
.	TRBV19	TRBJ1-5	.	TGTGCCAGTAGAGAGGGGGTGGGTTCTTATCAGCCCCAGCATTTT	CASREGVGSYQPQHF
.	TRBV7-9	TRBJ1-3	.	TGTGCCAGCAGCTTAGGGACATTCGGAAACACCATATATTTT	CASSLGTFGNTIYF
TRBD1	TRBV5-1	TRBJ2-3	.	TGCGCCAGCAGCTGGGACAGTAGCACAGATACGCAGTATTTT	CASSWDSSTDTQYF
.	TRBV30	TRBJ2-7	.	TGTGCCTGGAGTGCTACCTACGAGCAGTACTTC	CAWSATYEQYF
TRBD1	TRBV4-3	TRBJ1-2	.	TGCGCCAGCAGCCAAGAACAGGGGCCGGAGGGGGGCTACACCTTC	CASSQEQGPEGGYTF
TRBD1	TRBV7-8	TRBJ1-3	.	TGTGCCAGCAACCAACCGGGCAGGGGGCCTGGAAACACCATATATTTT	CASNQPGRGPGNTIYF
TRBD1	TRBV7-3	TRBJ2-2	.	TGTGCCAGCAGTTTCCTACCCGGGACAGGGTATACCGGGGAGCTGTTTTTT	CASSFLPGTGYTGELFF
.	TRBV7-9	TRBJ2-3	.	TGTGCCAGCAGCTTAGTACGAGGAGGGGCAAGCACAGATACGCAGTATTTT	CASSLVRGGASTDTQYF
.	TRBV15	TRBJ2-7	.	TGTGCCACCAGCAGAGAGGCCCCGCCCTACGAGCAGTACTTC	CATSREAPPYEQYF
.	TRBV5-1	TRBJ1-5	.	TGCGCCAGCAGCTTGGGAGGCCAGGGGTGGCAGCCCCAGCATTTT	CASSLGGQGWQPQHF
TRBD1	TRBV5-1	TRBJ2-7	.	TGCGCCAGCAGCTTGGCGGGCTCAGGGACAGGGGTCGAGCAGTACTTC	CASSLAGSGTGVEQYF
.	TRBV7-2	TRBJ2-5	.	TGTGCCAGCCGCGAGGGGGGGGCGCAGACTCAAGAGACCCAGTACTTC	CASREGGAQTQETQYF
.	TRBV5-6	TRBJ1-5	.	TGTGCCAGCAGCTTGGGAGGACGGGAGGCGCATTTT	CASSLGGREAHF
.	TRBV6-5	TRBJ1-1	.	TGTGCCAGCAGTTTCCGGCGGTTAGGTGGGAACACTGAAGCTTTCTTT	CASSFRRLGGNTEAFF
.	TRBV7-2	TRBJ1-2	few	TGTGCCAGCAGCTTACGAGGCGTATATGGCTACACCTTC	CASSLRGVYGYTF
TRBD2	TRBV5-5	TRBJ2-3	.	TGTGCCAGCAGCATACTGACTAGCGGGGGCACAGATACGCAGTATTTT	CASSILTSGGTDTQYF
TRBD2	TRBV2	TRBJ2-1	.	TGTGCCAGCAACGTTGGACTAGCGGGTTACTACAATGAGCAGTTCTTC	CASNVGLAGYYNEQFF
.	TRBV7-9	TRBJ2-1	.	TGTGCCAGCAGCAGGACTCCTGATGAGCAGTTCTTC	CASSRTPDEQFF
TRBD2	TRBV7-2	TRBJ2-3	.	TGTGCCAGCAGCTTAGCGGGACTAGCGGGAGAGGTAGATACGCAGTATTTT	CASSLAGLAGEVDTQYF
.	TRBV7-9	TRBJ1-1	few	TGTGCCAGCAGCTTACGTTTAGGGGAGGGCACTGAAGCTTTCTTT	CASSLRLGEGTEAFF